This record concerns one T cell receptor (beta chain) sequence. What it binds is not known. These data belong to a study of PD-1 blockade in classical Hodgkin lymphoma. V gave up 4 bases and J gave up 5 bases, with 8 bases separating them. This CDR3 region has 12 residues. CDR1 and CDR2 from the germline V gene are SSHAT and FNYEAQ (reference sequence). Study-level points and caveats: It was reported that newly diagnosed patients had less baseline TCR diversity than healthy donors.

Each of the patients experienced relapse following autologous stem cell transplantation, and their brentuximab vedotin exposure differed. Libraries were prepared by immunoSEQ multiplex PCR; TCRdb keeps only in-frame clonotypes and omits some of them. The sample records tens of thousands of clones, 89% being singletons. The chain employs TRBV7-7 and TRBJ2-5; D may be TRBD1 (5 bases). Sequencing used peripheral blood mononuclear cells (PBMCs), obtained at baseline. The receptor was derived from a human donor with classical Hodgkin lymphoma. This chain's CDR3 is CASSSSGETQYF. The CDR3 DNA reads TGTGCCAGCAGCTCATCAGGGGAGACCCAGTACTTC.